This record covers a single T cell receptor beta chain. These data originate in a study of OX40 agonist ivuxolimab in advanced cancers. The repertoire was sequenced with immunoSEQ multiplex PCR; TCRdb's copy has only in-frame clones and lacks some. The table lists approximately 110,000 clones, less than 95% of them singletons. This TCR was recovered from an adult with an advanced solid tumor such as melanoma, head and neck, liver or kidney cancer. The sequences come from CD4+ or CD8+ T cells sorted from blood, collected in a trial of the OX40 agonist ivuxolimab.

The CDR3 region is CASSQAGSSSGNTIYF. The CDR3 DNA reads as TGTGCCAGCAGCCAAGCGGGGAGCAGTTCTGGAAACACCATATATTTT. The chain couples TRBV14 to TRBJ1-3; D remains unclear. The CDR3 loop spans 16 amino acids. V lost 1 base and J lost 1, with 11 bases in between. CDR1 is SGHDN and CDR2 is FVKESK in the germline V gene. Looking up the rest from reference TRBV14 and TRBJ1-3 gives the full variable domain: EAGVTQFPSHSVIEKGQTVTLRCDPISGHDNLYWYRRVMGKEIKFLLHFVKESKQDESGMPNNRFLAERTGGTYSTLKVQPAELEDSGVYFCASSQAGSSSGNTIYFGEGSWLTVV.